This TCR beta chain was recovered during a study of blood T cell repertoires in COVID-19. A few counts support this clone. Profiled with immunoSEQ multiplex PCR; TCRdb holds only in-frame clones, not every one. The repertoire includes approximately 82,000 clones, about 83% of them detected once, and about 18% sits in the top ten. Germline CDR1 is LNHDA and CDR2 is SQIVND (reference sequence). The germline V and J ends were trimmed by 10 bases and 5 bases, with 15 bases remaining between them. CDR3 size: 13 residues. What was sequenced was peripheral blood. V gene TRBV19 combines with J gene TRBJ1-5, with a weak D call TRBD1 (6 bases). The receptor's source is a woman in her fifties or sixties with acute or convalescent COVID-19. CDR3 in DNA: TGTGCCATCCATACAGGGAGTTATCAGCCCCAGCATTTT. Translated: CAIHTGSYQPQHF.